These 18 T cell receptor beta chains originate from one sample sequenced in a study of T cells after yellow fever vaccination. TCRdb used MiXCR to reprocess the 5' RACE reads, holding one entry per CDR3 protein. The profile shows about 210,000 distinct CDR3 sequences, approximately 3.3% of them singletons. Specimen: CD4+ T cells sorted from PBMCs, collected 10 days after the yellow fever booster vaccination. Source of these receptors: a man younger than 35 who received the YFV17D yellow fever vaccine.

Ten or more counts support this clonotype. CDR3 nucleotide sequence: TGTGCCAGCAGCGATTCTAGGACGGGGGTCTCCGGGGAGCAGTTCTTC. This sequence encodes CASSDSRTGVSGEQFF. The V and J genes are TRBV9 and TRBJ2-1, with D perhaps TRBD2 (6 bases). The CDR3 totals 16 residues. The germline CDR1 and CDR2 sequences are SGDLS and YYNGEE. V lost 3 bases and J lost 10, with 23 bases in between.

V and J are TRBV19 and TRBJ2-1; 8 bases line up with TRBD2. The trim removed 3 bases at V and 7 bases at J, leaving 5 bases unmatched. The germline V gene encodes CDR1 LNHDA and CDR2 SQIVND (reference sequence). This CDR3 has 14 amino acids. CDR3 sequence reads: CASSIGGGRNEQFF. The CDR3 DNA reads as TGTGCCAGTAGTATCGGGGGGGGCCGGAATGAGCAGTTCTTC.

The chain uses TRBV7-2 and TRBJ2-3, with D hard to call. Trimming pared 0 bases from V and 2 bases from J, leaving 6 bases between. The CDR3 totals 14 residues. Per germline, CDR1 SGHTA and CDR2 FQGNSA. The CDR3 loop reads CASSLATFTDTQYF. Here the CDR3 DNA reads TGTGCCAGCAGCTTAGCGACCTTCACAGATACGCAGTATTTT.

In its sample, this clonotype was seen a few times. V gene TRBV4-2 combines with J gene TRBJ2-7; possible D gene TRBD1, 5 bases. The germline V and J ends were trimmed by 0 bases and 9 bases, with 12 bases remaining between them. Germline loops: CDR1 LGHNA, CDR2 YNFKEQ. This CDR3 comprises 13 residues. CDR3 region: CASSQDLGAPQYV. The CDR3 nucleotides read TGTGCCAGCAGCCAAGATCTTGGGGCCCCGCAGTACGTC.

The sample holds a few counts of this clonotype. The chain links TRBV12-3 or TRBV12-4 to TRBJ2-1; 7 bases map to TRBD2. The length of the CDR3 is 15 residues. J was trimmed by 4 bases and V by 7 bases; bases with no gene match: 10. Here the CDR3 DNA reads TGTGCCAGCATCCTCGGCGGGGGACCGTACAATGAGCAGTTCTTC. It is translated as CASILGGGPYNEQFF.

The genes are TRBV7-2 and TRBJ1-1; no reliable D call. V was clipped by 10 bases and J by 4 bases, with 13 bases between them. There are 12 residues in the CDR3. CDR1 SGHTA and CDR2 FQGNSA come from the germline V gene. As DNA, the CDR3 is TGTGCCACCCGGCGCGACATCACTGAAGCTTTCTTT. This gives the protein CATRRDITEAFF.

This clonotype appeared many times. The chain is built from TRBV5-1 and TRBJ2-4; D might be TRBD1 (6 bases). Germline V lookup: CDR1 SGHRS, CDR2 YFSETQ. V dropped 3 bases and J dropped 1 base, with 14 bases sitting between them. The CDR3 contains 16 residues. DNA of the CDR3: TGCGCCAGCAGCTCTGAACAGGGTGGGGCCAAAAACATTCAGTACTTC. Its protein is CASSSEQGGAKNIQYF.

This clonotype was found many times. This chain connects TRBV5-1 to TRBJ1-6; 8 bases line up with TRBD1. This CDR3 region has 14 residues. Per the germline V gene, CDR1 is SGHRS and CDR2 is YFSETQ. Trimming removed 4 bases from V and 6 bases from J; junction bases left unmatched: 3. The CDR3 DNA is TGCGCCAGCAGCGCGGGACAGGCTAATTCACCCCTCCACTTT. Its translation is CASSAGQANSPLHF.

The chain recombines TRBV12-3 or TRBV12-4 with TRBJ1-5; tentative D call: TRBD1 (5 bases). The CDR3 is 14 amino acids. V shed 3 bases and J shed 3 bases, with 9 bases lying between them. The CDR3 spells CASSFGGANQPQHF. CDR3 nucleotides: TGTGCCAGCAGTTTTGGGGGTGCCAATCAGCCCCAGCATTTT.

At least ten counts were recorded for this clonotype. V and J are TRBV7-2 and TRBJ2-6; no definite D call. This CDR3 has 15 residues. Trimming pared 5 bases from V and 4 bases from J, leaving 12 bases between. Germline V CDR1 and CDR2: SGHTA, FQGNSA. CDR3 nucleotide sequence: TGTGCCAGCAGCCCTATAGGGTGGGGGGCCAACGTCCTGACTTTC. Protein sequence: CASSPIGWGANVLTF.

The chain combines TRBV5-4 with TRBJ2-5; 7 bases align to TRBD2. Germline V gives CDR1 SGHNT, CDR2 YYREEE (reference sequence). The CDR3 consists of 15 residues. Trimming cost V 0 bases and J 5 bases; bases outside gene matches: 7. The CDR3 protein is CASSLAGEGRETQYF. CDR3 DNA: TGTGCCAGCAGCTTGGCCGGGGAGGGACGCGAGACCCAGTACTTC.

The gene calls are TRBV7-9 and TRBJ1-1; D uncertain. Between the trimmed V and J ends, which lost 1 base and 2 bases, there was a span of 11 bases. CDR3 length equals 15 residues. The V gene's germline CDR1 is SEHNR and CDR2 FQNEAQ (reference sequence). The CDR3 sequence is CASSLGSIINTEAFF. The CDR3 DNA reads as TGTGCCAGCAGCTTAGGCTCCATTATAAACACTGAAGCTTTCTTT.

The table lists this clonotype with many counts. The chain combines TRBV5-1 with TRBJ2-1; D is possibly TRBD1 (5 bases). The CDR3 extends over 15 amino acids. Trimming took off 0 bases at V and 8 bases at J, with 15 bases between the two ends. Germline CDR1 reads SGHRS; CDR2 reads YFSETQ. The CDR3 DNA reads TGCGCCAGCAGCTTGGCCGGTTTAGGGGTTGATGAGCAGTTCTTC. Residues: CASSLAGLGVDEQFF.

This rearrangement joins TRBV7-6 to TRBJ2-3, with TRBD1 matching over 7 bases. The CDR3 loop spans 13 amino acids. Trimming at V came to 5 bases and at J to 7 bases, leaving 6 bases not matched to a gene. Germline loops: CDR1 SGHVS, CDR2 FNYEAQ. DNA for the CDR3: TGTGCCAGCAGCCCTGACAGGGATCATACGCAGTATTTT. Residues: CASSPDRDHTQYF.

In this sample, this clonotype turned up many times. The chain has TRBV6-5 and TRBJ2-7; TRBD1 or TRBD2 may be the D gene (6 bases each). The CDR3 is 13 amino acids. Trimming took 6 bases from V and 6 from J, leaving 15 bases between them. Germline V gene data show CDR1 as MNHEY and CDR2 as SVGAGI. CDR3 sequence: CASSERGDSEQYF. For the CDR3, the DNA is TGTGCCAGCAGCGAAAGGGGGGACTCCGAGCAGTACTTC.

In this sample, this clonotype turned up many times. The chain is built from TRBV12-3 or TRBV12-4 and TRBJ1-1; unclear D gene. The V and J ends lost 5 bases and 0 bases respectively, with 7 bases between them. The CDR3 spans 13 residues. CDR3 in amino acids: CASSAQLNTEAFF. CDR3 nucleotide sequence: TGTGCCAGCAGTGCACAGTTGAACACTGAAGCTTTCTTT.

This clonotype was observed a handful of times. The V and J genes are TRBV28 and TRBJ2-5, with D possibly being TRBD2 (6 bases). Looked up from germline, CDR1 is MDHEN and CDR2 is SYDVKM. This CDR3 contains 13 residues. Trimming took 6 bases from V and 5 from J, leaving 13 bases between them. This CDR3 reads CASSDREQETQYF. The CDR3 nucleotides are TGTGCCAGCAGCGACCGGGAGCAGGAGACCCAGTACTTC. The full variable domain, in which reference TRBV28 and TRBJ2-5 provide the parts outside the CDR3, is DVKVTQSSRYLVKRTGEKVFLECVQDMDHENMFWYRQDPGLGLRLIYFSYDVKMKEKGDIPEGYSVSREKKERFSLILESASTNQTSMYLCASSDREQETQYFGPGTRLLVL.

V usage is TRBV7-3 and J usage is TRBJ2-5, with D maybe TRBD2 (5 bases). Germline CDR1 and CDR2: SGHTA and FQGTGA. The CDR3 runs 15 residues. The V and J ends lost 5 bases and 5 bases respectively, with 18 bases between them. CDR3: CASSLAPERRETQYF. CDR3 nucleotide sequence: TGTGCCAGCAGCCTGGCGCCTGAGAGGAGGGAGACCCAGTACTTC.